This T cell receptor beta chain was captured in a study of long-term antiretroviral therapy in people with HIV. In the case of this clone: Its matching antigen is unknown.

Donors needed at least one pre-ART PBMC sample plus at least two post-ART samples. Study conclusions and caveats: In HIV, the repertoires covered a tighter span of CDR3 lengths than in controls.

Sequencing relied on immunoSEQ assay v3.0, run at survey level. TCRdb keeps only in-frame clones here, not all; method: immunoSEQ multiplex PCR. Found here are 40,000 to 45,000 clones, about 95% of them singletons; the top ten hold approximately 2.5%. The sequences come from unsorted PBMCs, collected 3.7 years after starting antiretroviral therapy. The sequence was collected from a woman aged 45-59 years with HIV.

In nucleotides, the CDR3 is TGTGCCAGCAGCCAGCCCTTTTTGAACACTGAAGCTTTCTTT. Translation: CASSQPFLNTEAFF. This chain connects TRBV7-2 to TRBJ1-1; D not resolved. In germline, CDR1 is SGHTA, CDR2 FQGNSA. Trimming cost V 5 bases and J 0 bases, with 10 bases left between them. This CDR3 comprises 14 residues.